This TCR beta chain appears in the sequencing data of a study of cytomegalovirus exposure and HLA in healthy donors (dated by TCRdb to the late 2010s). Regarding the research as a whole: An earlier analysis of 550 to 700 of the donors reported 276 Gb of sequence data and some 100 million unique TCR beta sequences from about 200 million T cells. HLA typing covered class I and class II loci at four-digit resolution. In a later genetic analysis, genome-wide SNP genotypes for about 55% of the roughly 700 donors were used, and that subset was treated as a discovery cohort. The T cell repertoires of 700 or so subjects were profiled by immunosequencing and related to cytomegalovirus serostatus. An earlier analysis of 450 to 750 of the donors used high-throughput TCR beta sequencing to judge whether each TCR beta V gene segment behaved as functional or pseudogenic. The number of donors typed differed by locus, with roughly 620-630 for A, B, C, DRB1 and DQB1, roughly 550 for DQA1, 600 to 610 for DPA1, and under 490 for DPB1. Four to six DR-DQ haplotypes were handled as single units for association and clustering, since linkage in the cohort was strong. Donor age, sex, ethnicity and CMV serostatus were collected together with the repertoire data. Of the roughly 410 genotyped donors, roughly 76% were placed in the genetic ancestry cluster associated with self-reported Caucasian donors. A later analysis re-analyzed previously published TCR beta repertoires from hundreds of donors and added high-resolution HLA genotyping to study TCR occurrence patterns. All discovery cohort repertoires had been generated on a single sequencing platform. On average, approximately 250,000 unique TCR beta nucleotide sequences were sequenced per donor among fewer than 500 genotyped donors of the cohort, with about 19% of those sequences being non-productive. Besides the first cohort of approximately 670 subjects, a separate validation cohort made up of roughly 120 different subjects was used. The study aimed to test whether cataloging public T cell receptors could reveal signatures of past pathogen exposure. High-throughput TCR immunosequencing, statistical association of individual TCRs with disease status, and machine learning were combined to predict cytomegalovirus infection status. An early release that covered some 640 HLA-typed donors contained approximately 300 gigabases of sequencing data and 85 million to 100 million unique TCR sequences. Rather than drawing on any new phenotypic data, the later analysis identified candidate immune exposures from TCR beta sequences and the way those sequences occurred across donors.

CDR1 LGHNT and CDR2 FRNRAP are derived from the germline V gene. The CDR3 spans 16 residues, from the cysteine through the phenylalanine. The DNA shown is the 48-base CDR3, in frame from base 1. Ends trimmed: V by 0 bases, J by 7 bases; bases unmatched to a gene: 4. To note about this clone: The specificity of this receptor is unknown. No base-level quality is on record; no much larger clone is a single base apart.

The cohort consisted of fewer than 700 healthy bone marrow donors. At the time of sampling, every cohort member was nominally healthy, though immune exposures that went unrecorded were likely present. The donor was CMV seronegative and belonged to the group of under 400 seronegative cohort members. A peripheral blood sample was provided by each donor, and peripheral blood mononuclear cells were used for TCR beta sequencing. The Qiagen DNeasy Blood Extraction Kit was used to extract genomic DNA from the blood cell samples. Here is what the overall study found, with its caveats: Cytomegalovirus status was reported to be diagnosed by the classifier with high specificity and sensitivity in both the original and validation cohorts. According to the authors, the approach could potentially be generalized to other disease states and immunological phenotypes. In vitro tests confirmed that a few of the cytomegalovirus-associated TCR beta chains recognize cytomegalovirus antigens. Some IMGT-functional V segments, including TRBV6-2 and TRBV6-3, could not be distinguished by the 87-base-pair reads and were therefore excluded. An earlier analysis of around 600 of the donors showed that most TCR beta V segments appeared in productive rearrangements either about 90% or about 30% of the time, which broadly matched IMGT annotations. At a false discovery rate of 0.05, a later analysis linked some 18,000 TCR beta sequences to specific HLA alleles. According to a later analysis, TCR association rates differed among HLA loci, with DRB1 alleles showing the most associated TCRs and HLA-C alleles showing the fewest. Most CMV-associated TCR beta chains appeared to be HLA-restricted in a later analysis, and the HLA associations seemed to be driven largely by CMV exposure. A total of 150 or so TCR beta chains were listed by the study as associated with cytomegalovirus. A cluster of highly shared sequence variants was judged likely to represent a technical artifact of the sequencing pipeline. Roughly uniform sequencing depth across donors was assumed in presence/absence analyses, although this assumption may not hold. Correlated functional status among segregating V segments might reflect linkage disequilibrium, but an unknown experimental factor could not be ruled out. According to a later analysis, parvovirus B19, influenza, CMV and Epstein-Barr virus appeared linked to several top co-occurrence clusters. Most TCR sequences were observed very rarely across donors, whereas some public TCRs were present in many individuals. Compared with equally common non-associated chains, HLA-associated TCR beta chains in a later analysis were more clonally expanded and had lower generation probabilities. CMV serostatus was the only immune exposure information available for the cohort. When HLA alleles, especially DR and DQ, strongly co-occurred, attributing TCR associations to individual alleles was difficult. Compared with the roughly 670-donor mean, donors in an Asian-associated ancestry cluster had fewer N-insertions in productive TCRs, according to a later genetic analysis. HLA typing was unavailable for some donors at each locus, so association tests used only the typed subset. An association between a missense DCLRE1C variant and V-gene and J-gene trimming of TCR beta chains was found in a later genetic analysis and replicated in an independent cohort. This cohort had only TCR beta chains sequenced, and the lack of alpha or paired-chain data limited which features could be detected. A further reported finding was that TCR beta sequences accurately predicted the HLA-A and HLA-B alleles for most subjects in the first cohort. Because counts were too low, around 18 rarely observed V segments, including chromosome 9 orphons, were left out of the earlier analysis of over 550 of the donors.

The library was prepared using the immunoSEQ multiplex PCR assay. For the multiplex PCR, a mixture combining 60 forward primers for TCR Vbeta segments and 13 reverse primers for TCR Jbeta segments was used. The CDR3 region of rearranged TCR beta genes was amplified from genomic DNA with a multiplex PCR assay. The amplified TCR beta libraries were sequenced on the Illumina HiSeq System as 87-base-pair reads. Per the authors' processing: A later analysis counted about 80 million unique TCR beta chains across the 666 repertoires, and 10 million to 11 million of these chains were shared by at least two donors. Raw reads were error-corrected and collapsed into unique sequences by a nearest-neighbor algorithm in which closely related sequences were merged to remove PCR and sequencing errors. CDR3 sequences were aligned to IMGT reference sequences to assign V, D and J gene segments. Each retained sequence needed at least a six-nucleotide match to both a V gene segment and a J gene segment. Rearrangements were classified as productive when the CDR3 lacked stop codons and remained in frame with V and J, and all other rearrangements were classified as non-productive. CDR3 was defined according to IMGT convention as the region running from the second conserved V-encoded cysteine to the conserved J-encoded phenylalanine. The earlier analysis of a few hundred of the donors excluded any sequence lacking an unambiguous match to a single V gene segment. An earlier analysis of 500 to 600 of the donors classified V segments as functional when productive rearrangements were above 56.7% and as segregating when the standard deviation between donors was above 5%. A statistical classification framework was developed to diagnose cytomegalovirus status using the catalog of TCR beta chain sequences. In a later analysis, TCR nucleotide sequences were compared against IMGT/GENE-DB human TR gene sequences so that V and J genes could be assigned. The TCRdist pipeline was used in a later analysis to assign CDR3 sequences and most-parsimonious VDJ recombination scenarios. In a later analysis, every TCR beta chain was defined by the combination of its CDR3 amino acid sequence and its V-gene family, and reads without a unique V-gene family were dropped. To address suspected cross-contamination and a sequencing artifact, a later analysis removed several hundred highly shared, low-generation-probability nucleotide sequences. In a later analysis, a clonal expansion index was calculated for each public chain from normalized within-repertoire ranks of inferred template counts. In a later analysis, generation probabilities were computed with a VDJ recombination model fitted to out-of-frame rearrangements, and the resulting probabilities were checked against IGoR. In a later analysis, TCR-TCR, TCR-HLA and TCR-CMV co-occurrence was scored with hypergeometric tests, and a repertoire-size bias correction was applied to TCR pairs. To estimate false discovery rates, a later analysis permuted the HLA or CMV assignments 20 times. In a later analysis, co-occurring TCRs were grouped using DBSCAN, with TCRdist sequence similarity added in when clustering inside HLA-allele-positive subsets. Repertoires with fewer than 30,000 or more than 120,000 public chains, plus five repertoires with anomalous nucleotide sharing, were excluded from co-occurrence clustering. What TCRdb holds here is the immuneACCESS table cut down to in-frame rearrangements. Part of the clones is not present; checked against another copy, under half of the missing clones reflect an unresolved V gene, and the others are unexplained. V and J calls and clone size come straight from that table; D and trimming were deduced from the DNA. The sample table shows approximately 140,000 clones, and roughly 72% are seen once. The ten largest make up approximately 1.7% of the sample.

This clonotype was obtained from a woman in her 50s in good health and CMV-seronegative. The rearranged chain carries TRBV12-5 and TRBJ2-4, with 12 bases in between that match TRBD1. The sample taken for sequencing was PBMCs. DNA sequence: TGTGCTAGTGGTTTGGTGGCCGGGACAGGGGGCAACATTCAGTACTTC. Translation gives CASGLVAGTGGNIQYF.